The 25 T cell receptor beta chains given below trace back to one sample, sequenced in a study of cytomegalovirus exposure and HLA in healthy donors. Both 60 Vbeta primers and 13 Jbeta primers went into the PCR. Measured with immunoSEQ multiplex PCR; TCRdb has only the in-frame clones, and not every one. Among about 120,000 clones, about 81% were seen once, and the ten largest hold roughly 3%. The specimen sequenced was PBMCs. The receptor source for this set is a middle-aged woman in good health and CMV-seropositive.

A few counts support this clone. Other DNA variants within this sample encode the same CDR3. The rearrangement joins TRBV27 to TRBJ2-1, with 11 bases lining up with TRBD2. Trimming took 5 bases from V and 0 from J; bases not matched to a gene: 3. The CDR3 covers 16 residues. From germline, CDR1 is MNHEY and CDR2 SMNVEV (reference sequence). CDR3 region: CASSPGTSGSYNEQFF. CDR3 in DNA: TGTGCCAGCAGTCCAGGGACTAGCGGCTCCTACAATGAGCAGTTCTTC.

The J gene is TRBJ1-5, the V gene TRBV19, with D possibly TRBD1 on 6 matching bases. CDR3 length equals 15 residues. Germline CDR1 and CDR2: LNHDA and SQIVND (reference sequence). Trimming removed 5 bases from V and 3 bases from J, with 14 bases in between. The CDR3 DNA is TGTGCCAGTAGTGCTGGACAGAAGGACAATCAGCCCCAGCATTTT. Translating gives CASSAGQKDNQPQHF. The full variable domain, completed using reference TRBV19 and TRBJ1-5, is DGGITQSPKYLFRKEGQNVTLSCEQNLNHDAMYWYRQDPGQGLRLIYYSQIVNDFQKGDIAEGYSVSREKKESFPLTVTSAQKNPTAFYLCASSAGQKDNQPQHFGDGTRLSIL.

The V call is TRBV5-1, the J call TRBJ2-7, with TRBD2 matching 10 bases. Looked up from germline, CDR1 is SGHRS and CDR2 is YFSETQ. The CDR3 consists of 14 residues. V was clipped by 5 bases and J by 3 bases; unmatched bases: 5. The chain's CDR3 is CASRQTSGRYEQYF. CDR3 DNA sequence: TGCGCCAGCAGGCAGACTAGCGGGCGCTACGAGCAGTACTTC.

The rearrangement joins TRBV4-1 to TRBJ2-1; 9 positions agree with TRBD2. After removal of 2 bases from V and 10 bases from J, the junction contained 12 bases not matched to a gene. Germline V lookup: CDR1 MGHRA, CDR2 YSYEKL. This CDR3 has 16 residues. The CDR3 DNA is TGCGCCAGCAGCCAACATGTCGGGACTAGCTCGCTGGAGCAGTTCTTC. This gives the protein CASSQHVGTSSLEQFF.

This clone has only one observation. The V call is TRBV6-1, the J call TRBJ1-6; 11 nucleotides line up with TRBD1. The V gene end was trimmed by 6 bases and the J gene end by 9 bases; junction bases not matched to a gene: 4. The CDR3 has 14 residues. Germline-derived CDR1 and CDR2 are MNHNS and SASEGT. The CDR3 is CASRWTGGSSPLHF. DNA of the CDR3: TGTGCCAGCAGGTGGACAGGGGGCTCTTCACCCCTCCACTTT.

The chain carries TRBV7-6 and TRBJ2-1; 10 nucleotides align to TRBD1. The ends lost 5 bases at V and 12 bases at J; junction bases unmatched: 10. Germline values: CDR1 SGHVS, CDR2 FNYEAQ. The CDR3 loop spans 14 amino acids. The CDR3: CASSPGQGFHAQFF. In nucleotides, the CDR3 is TGTGCCAGCAGCCCGGGACAGGGGTTTCACGCGCAGTTCTTC.

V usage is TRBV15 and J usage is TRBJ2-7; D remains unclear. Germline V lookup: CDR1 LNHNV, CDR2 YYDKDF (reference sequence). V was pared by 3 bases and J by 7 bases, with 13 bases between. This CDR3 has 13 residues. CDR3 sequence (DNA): TGTGCCACCAGCAGGGCTTTTGGGCGTGAGCAGTACTTC. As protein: CATSRAFGREQYF.

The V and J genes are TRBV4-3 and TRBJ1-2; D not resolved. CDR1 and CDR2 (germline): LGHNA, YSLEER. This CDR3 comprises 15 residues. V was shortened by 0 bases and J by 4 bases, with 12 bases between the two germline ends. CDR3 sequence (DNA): TGCGCCAGCAGCCAAGATCGCGGGAATTCCTATGGCTACACCTTC. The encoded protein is CASSQDRGNSYGYTF.

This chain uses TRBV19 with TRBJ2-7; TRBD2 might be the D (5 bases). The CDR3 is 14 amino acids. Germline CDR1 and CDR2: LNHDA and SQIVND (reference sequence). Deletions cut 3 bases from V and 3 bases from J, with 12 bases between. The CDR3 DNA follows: TGTGCCAGTAGTATCCGGGGTTCCCTCTACGAGCAGTACTTC. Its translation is CASSIRGSLYEQYF.

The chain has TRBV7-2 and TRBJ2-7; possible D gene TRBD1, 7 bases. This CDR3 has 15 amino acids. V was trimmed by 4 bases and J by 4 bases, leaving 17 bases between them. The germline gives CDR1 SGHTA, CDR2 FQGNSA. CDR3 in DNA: TGTGCCAGCAGCTCCCTCGGAGGGGGCGCGTACGAGCAGTACTTC. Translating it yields CASSSLGGGAYEQYF.

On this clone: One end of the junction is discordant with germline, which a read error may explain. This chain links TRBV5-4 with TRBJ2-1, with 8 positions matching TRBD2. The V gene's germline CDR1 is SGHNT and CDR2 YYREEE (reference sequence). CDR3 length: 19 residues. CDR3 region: CAGSLIGRTSTSSYNEQFF. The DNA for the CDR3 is TGTGCCGGCAGCTTAATCGGAAGGACTAGCACAAGCTCCTACAATGAGCAGTTCTTC.

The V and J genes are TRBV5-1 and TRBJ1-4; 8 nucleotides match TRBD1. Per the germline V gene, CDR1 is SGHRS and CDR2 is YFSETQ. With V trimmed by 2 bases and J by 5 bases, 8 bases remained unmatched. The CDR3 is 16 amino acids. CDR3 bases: TGCGCCAGCAGCTTAGGCAGGGGGCGCATAAATGAAAAACTGTTTTTT. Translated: CASSLGRGRINEKLFF.

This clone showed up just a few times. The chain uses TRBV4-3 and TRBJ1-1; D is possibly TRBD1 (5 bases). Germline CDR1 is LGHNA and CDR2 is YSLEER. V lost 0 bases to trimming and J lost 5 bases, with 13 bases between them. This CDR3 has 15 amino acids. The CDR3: CASSQEPDGGTEAFF. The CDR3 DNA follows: TGCGCCAGCAGCCAAGAGCCGGACGGGGGGACTGAAGCTTTCTTT.

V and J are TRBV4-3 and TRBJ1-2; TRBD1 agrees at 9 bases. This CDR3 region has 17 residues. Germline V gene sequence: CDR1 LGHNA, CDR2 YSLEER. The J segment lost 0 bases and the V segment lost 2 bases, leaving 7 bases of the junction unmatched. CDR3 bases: TGCGCCAGCAGCCAACAGGGACAGGGCCTTGCTAACTATGGCTACACCTTC. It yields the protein CASSQQGQGLANYGYTF.

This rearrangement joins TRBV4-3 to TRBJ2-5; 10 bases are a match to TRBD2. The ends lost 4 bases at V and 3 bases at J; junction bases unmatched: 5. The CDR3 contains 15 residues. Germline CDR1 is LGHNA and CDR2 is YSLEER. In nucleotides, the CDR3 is TGCGCCAGCAGCCGTACCCTAGCGGGAGAAGAGACCCAGTACTTC. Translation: CASSRTLAGEETQYF.

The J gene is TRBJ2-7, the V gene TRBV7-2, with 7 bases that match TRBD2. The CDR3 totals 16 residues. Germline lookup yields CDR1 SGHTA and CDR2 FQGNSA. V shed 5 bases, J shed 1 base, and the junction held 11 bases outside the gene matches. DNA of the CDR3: TGTGCCAGCAGCGACCCCGGAGCGGGAAATTCCTACGAGCAGTACTTC. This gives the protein CASSDPGAGNSYEQYF.

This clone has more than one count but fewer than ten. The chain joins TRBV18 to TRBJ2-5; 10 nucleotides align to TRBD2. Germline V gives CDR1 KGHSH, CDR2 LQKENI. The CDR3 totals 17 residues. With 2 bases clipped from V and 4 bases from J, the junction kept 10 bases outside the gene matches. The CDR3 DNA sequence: TGTGCCAGCTCACCATCCCTTCCAGCGGGAGGGCCAGAGACCCAGTACTTC. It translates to CASSPSLPAGGPETQYF.

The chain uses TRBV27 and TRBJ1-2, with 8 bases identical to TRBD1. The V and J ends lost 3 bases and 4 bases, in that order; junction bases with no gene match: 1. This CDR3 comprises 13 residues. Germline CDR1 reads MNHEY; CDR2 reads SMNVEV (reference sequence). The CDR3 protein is CASSFGQGYGYTF. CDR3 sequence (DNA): TGTGCCAGCAGTTTTGGACAGGGCTATGGCTACACCTTC.

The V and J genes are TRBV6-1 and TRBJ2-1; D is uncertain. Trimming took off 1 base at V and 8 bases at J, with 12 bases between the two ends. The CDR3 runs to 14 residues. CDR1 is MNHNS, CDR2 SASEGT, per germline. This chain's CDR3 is CASSEELQRDEQFF. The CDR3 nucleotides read TGTGCCAGCAGTGAAGAATTACAACGGGATGAGCAGTTCTTC.

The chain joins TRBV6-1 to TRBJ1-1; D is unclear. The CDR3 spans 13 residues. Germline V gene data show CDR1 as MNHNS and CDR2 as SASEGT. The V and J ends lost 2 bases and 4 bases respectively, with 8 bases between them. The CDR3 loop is CASSESLRTEAFF. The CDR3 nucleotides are TGTGCCAGCAGTGAATCCCTGCGCACTGAAGCTTTCTTT.

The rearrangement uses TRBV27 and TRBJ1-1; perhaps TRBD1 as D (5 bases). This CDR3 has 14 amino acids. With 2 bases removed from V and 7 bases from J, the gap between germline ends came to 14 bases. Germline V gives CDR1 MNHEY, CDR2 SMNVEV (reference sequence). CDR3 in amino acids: CASSLRRQPDEAFF. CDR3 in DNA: TGTGCCAGCAGTTTACGCAGACAGCCTGATGAAGCTTTCTTT.

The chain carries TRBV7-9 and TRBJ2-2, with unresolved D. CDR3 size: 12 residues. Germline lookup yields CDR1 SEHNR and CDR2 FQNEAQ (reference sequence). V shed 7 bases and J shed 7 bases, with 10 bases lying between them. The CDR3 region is CASTFPRGELFF. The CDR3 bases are TGTGCCAGCACCTTCCCCCGCGGGGAGCTGTTTTTT.

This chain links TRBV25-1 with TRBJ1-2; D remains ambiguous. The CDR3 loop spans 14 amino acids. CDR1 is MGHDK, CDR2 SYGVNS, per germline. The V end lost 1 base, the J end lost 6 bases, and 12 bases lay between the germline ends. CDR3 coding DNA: TGTGCCAGCAGTGAATTCCTGGGAGGAAATGGCTACACCTTC. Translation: CASSEFLGGNGYTF.

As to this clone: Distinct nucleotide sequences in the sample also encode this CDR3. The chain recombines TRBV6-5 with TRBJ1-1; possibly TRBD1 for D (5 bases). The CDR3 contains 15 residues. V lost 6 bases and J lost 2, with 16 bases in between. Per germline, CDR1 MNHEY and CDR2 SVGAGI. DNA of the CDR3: TGTGCCAGCAGCTATTCAGGACACCTAAACACTGAAGCTTTCTTT. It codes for CASSYSGHLNTEAFF.

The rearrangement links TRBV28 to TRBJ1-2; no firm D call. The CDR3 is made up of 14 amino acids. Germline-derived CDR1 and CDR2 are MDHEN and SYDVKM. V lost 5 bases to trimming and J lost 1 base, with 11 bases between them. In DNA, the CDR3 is TGTGCCAGCAGTCCCCCACGAGATAACTATGGCTACACCTTC. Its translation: CASSPPRDNYGYTF.